One sample yielded the 12 T cell receptor beta chains listed below, sequenced in a study of cytomegalovirus exposure and HLA in healthy donors. Researchers ran the PCR with 60 Vbeta and 13 Jbeta primers. Assay: immunoSEQ multiplex PCR; the TCRdb copy retains only in-frame clones and omits some. Of over 100,000 clones listed, around 77% were seen once; the top ten hold under 5%. The material sequenced was PBMCs. The receptors stem from a male donor in good health and CMV-seropositive.

The chain is built from TRBV2 and TRBJ2-1; D is possibly TRBD2 (7 bases). CDR1 and CDR2 (germline): SNHLY, FYNNEI. V shed 7 bases and J shed 0 bases, with 16 bases lying between them. The length of the CDR3 is 16 residues. The DNA for the CDR3 is TGTGCCAGCAACCGAGGGGGGGGCAACTCCTACAATGAGCAGTTCTTC. It yields the protein CASNRGGGNSYNEQFF.

A single count supports this clone. The rearrangement uses TRBV6-4 and TRBJ1-1, with D unresolved. Germline V gives CDR1 MRHNA, CDR2 SNTAGT. This CDR3 spans 14 amino acids. The ends were cut back, 7 bases at V and 5 bases at J, with 17 bases in the middle. The CDR3 sequence: CASTRRAGETEAFF. The CDR3 nucleotides are TGTGCCAGCACCCGGAGGGCAGGAGAAACTGAAGCTTTCTTT.

The chain has TRBV28 and TRBJ2-7; D is unresolved. Trimming stripped 2 bases from V and 6 bases from J, with 8 bases between. Germline V CDR1 and CDR2: MDHEN, SYDVKM. CDR3 size: 12 residues. The CDR3 DNA follows: TGTGCCAGCAGTTTAAGAACCGGCGAGCAGTACTTC. This codes for CASSLRTGEQYF.

The V gene is TRBV27, the J gene TRBJ2-7, with 9 bases aligning to TRBD1. The CDR3 has 15 residues. Germline CDR1 is MNHEY and CDR2 is SMNVEV (reference sequence). With 3 bases clipped from V and 6 bases from J, the junction kept 9 bases outside the gene matches. In DNA, the CDR3 is TGTGCCAGCAGTTTTTCACAGGGGGCGCTTGGCGAGCAGTACTTC. This encodes CASSFSQGALGEQYF.

The rearrangement uses TRBV15 and TRBJ1-4, with TRBD1 identical over 9 bases. Germline values: CDR1 LNHNV, CDR2 YYDKDF (reference sequence). Trimming cost V 2 bases and J 7 bases; bases outside gene matches: 5. The CDR3 runs to 15 residues. The CDR3 is CATSRSGTGIEKLFF. The CDR3 nucleotides are TGTGCCACCAGCAGATCCGGGACAGGGATTGAAAAACTGTTTTTT.

The gene calls are TRBV2 and TRBJ1-2, with 12 bases that match TRBD1. The germline V gene has CDR1 SNHLY and CDR2 FYNNEI. The J segment lost 5 bases and the V segment lost 5 bases, leaving 6 bases of the junction unmatched. This CDR3 contains 15 residues. CDR3 coding DNA: TGTGCCAGCAGTTCGGGACAGGGGGCCTTGTATGGCTACACCTTC. This gives the protein CASSSGQGALYGYTF.

This clone was seen only a few times. The CDR3 sequence is CASSPSGAGRTSGNTIYF. The DNA of the CDR3 is TGTGCCAGCTCACCAAGTGGGGCAGGACGGACCTCTGGAAACACCATATATTTT. The rearrangement links TRBV18 to TRBJ1-3; possibly TRBD1 for D (5 bases). V shed 2 bases and J shed 0 bases, with 17 bases lying between them. This CDR3 spans 18 amino acids. Looked up from germline, CDR1 is KGHSH and CDR2 is LQKENI.

Written as DNA, the CDR3 is TGTGCCAGTCCCTATTCCAACAGGGCTAACTATGGCTACACCTTC. Residues: CASPYSNRANYGYTF. V usage is TRBV21-1 and J usage is TRBJ1-2; TRBD1 was called by the table and not checked on the DNA. TRBV21-1 is designated a pseudogene. The CDR3 runs to 15 residues.

V and J are TRBV19 and TRBJ1-2; 11 bases are shared with TRBD1. Germline-derived CDR1 and CDR2 are LNHDA and SQIVND (reference sequence). With V trimmed by 2 bases and J by 5 bases, 7 bases remained unmatched. CDR3 size: 16 residues. The CDR3 reads CASSIRTGGLEYGYTF. CDR3 DNA: TGTGCCAGTAGTATAAGGACAGGGGGCTTGGAGTATGGCTACACCTTC.

This rearrangement joins TRBV29-1 to TRBJ2-7, with 7 bases lining up with TRBD1. This CDR3 comprises 14 residues. Germline loops: CDR1 SQVTM, CDR2 ANQGSEA. The V gene end was trimmed by 6 bases and the J gene end by 2 bases; junction bases not matched to a gene: 10. CDR3 in DNA: TGCAGCGTAAAAAGGGCTACAGGGGCCTACGAGCAGTACTTC. This encodes CSVKRATGAYEQYF.

Concerning this clone itself: One junction end does not reproduce the germline sequence, and a read error may be involved. The rearrangement uses TRBV5-6 and TRBJ2-6; TRBD1 might be the D (5 bases). CDR3 size: 16 residues. CDR1 and CDR2 from the germline V gene are SGHDT and YYEEEE. The CDR3 reads CASSLSARSGANGLTF. CDR3 sequence (DNA): TGTGCCAGCAGCTTGTCTGCCAGGTCTGGGGCCAACGGCCTGACTTTC.

This clone was counted between two and nine times. This rearrangement joins TRBV15 to TRBJ2-2, with 12 bases matching TRBD2. The V and J ends lost 0 bases and 6 bases, in that order; junction bases with no gene match: 5. CDR3 length equals 17 residues. CDR1 and CDR2 (germline): LNHNV, YYDKDF (reference sequence). CDR3 DNA sequence: TGTGCCACCAGCAGAGATCAGGCTAGCGGGAGGGCCGGGGAGCTGTTTTTT. Amino acids: CATSRDQASGRAGELFF.